One sample yielded the 9 T cell receptor beta chains listed below, sequenced in a study of T-cell reconstitution after alpha-beta-depleted transplantation in children. As it was prepared, the TCRbeta library received unique molecular identifiers. Using its own MiXCR run on the PCR reads, TCRdb lists one record per CDR3 protein. This table holds 440,000 or so distinct CDR3 sequences, over 40% found once. Here the sequenced sample was PBMCs, taken before TCRalphabeta/CD19-depleted stem cell transplant. These receptors were taken from a girl aged 2 to 9 with aplastic anemia, due to receive a stem cell transplant.

The chain recombines TRBV11-2 with TRBJ1-3, with 9 nucleotides matching TRBD1. Trimming cost V 5 bases and J 4 bases; bases outside gene matches: 6. This CDR3 spans 15 amino acids. The V gene's germline CDR1 is SGHAT and CDR2 FQNNGV. CDR3 nucleotide sequence: TGTGCCAGCAGCCCATGGACAGGGGCCGGAAACACCATATATTTT. As protein: CASSPWTGAGNTIYF.

This chain connects TRBV20-1 to TRBJ2-5; D is unresolved. This CDR3 contains 11 residues. V lost 1 base, J lost 7 bases, and 7 bases lay in between. The germline V gene encodes CDR1 DFQATT and CDR2 SNEGSKA (reference sequence). The CDR3 DNA sequence: TGCAGTGCTAGAGGCCCCAGGACCCAGTACTTC. This translates into CSARGPRTQYF.

This clonotype was counted ten times or more. This rearrangement joins TRBV5-1 to TRBJ1-2, with TRBD1 matching over 8 bases. CDR3 length: 15 amino acids. The ends lost 0 bases at V and 2 bases at J; junction bases unmatched: 3. The V gene's germline CDR1 is SGHRS and CDR2 YFSETQ. CDR3 DNA sequence: TGCGCCAGCAGCTTGGACAGGGGGGGAAACTATGGCTACACCTTC. It is translated as CASSLDRGGNYGYTF.

V usage is TRBV7-3 and J usage is TRBJ2-3; 8 bases are a match to TRBD1. Losses at the gene ends were 5 bases for V and 3 bases for J; bases not matched to a gene: 4. Germline CDR1 reads SGHTA; CDR2 reads FQGTGA. The CDR3 extends over 14 amino acids. The CDR3 nucleotides read TGTGCCAGCAGCGTACAGGGGGGAACAGATACGCAGTATTTT. Translation: CASSVQGGTDTQYF. The whole variable domain, filled in from reference TRBV7-3 and TRBJ2-3, reads GAGVSQTPSNKVTEKGKYVELRCDPISGHTALYWYRQSLGQGPEFLIYFQGTGAADDSGLPNDRFFAVRPEGSVSTLKIQRTERGDSAVYLCASSVQGGTDTQYFGPGTRLTVL.

This clonotype has more than one count but fewer than ten. The V call is TRBV11-2, the J call TRBJ2-7; no definite D call. Per the germline V gene, CDR1 is SGHAT and CDR2 is FQNNGV. The ends were cut back, 1 base at V and 2 bases at J, with 9 bases in the middle. The CDR3 consists of 14 residues. The CDR3 region has the DNA TGTGCCAGCAGCTTAGTGCACTCCCCCTACGAGCAGTACTTC. Translation gives CASSLVHSPYEQYF.

This clonotype was observed a handful of times. V usage is TRBV10-3 and J usage is TRBJ2-1; D gene uncertain. The CDR3 spans 12 residues. In germline, CDR1 is ENHRY, CDR2 SYGVKD. Trimming cost V 6 bases and J 7 bases, with 10 bases left between them. As DNA, the CDR3 is TGTGCCATCAGCGAGATTCGTAATGAGCAGTTCTTC. This codes for CAISEIRNEQFF.

This clonotype was seen a handful of times. The CDR3 DNA reads as TGTGCCAGCACGGGCTCCTATCAAGAGACCCAGTACTTC. Translation: CASTGSYQETQYF. The genes are TRBV6-1 and TRBJ2-5; no firm D call. The CDR3 is made up of 13 amino acids. Germline loops: CDR1 MNHNS, CDR2 SASEGT. With 7 bases removed from V and 2 bases from J, the gap between germline ends came to 11 bases.

The rearrangement uses TRBV20-1 and TRBJ2-2; TRBD1 agrees at 9 bases. The CDR3 consists of 15 residues. In germline, CDR1 is DFQATT, CDR2 SNEGSKA (reference sequence). J lost 5 bases, V lost 2 bases, and 6 bases had no gene match. The CDR3 DNA sequence: TGCAGTGCTAGAATACAGGGGGCGCGGACCGGGGAGCTGTTTTTT. Amino acids: CSARIQGARTGELFF.

J is TRBJ1-1 and V is TRBV28; D unresolved. Germline CDR1 and CDR2: MDHEN and SYDVKM. V lost 5 bases to trimming and J lost 0 bases, with 13 bases between them. This CDR3 has 15 residues. The chain's CDR3 is CASSPRWTLNTEAFF. DNA for the CDR3: TGTGCCAGCAGTCCCAGGTGGACGCTGAACACTGAAGCTTTCTTT.